What follows are 17 T cell receptor beta chains derived from one specimen sequenced in a study of blood T cell repertoires in COVID-19 (dated by TCRdb to 2019 to 2021). Receptor libraries were prepared by the immunoSEQ multiplex PCR assay. This immuneACCESS table, as held by TCRdb, lists in-frame sequences with V and J called but not all clones. Of the missing ones, under half trace to an unresolved V gene in checked studies; the others have no known cause. The sample has more than 150,000 clones on record, roughly 82% of them singletons. The ten largest clonotypes hold 10% to 15% of the sample. The sample was PBMCs or T cells enriched from blood (not recorded which). These receptors were collected from a man aged 35 to 55 who had recovered from COVID-19.

This chain links TRBV6-2 or TRBV6-3 with TRBJ1-2, with TRBD1 as a possible D gene (6 bases). V shed 1 base and J shed 8 bases, with 8 bases lying between them. Looked up from germline, CDR1 is MNHEY and CDR2 is SVGEGT. The CDR3 length is 12 residues. The CDR3 loop reads CASSYFGGGYTF. CDR3 in DNA: TGTGCCAGCAGTTACTTTGGGGGCGGCTACACCTTC.

This chain uses TRBV4-2 with TRBJ2-2; 15 bases are shared with TRBD2. The CDR3 extends over 16 amino acids. V was clipped by 10 bases and J by 4 bases; unmatched bases: 7. Germline CDR1 and CDR2: LGHNA and YNFKEQ. The DNA of the CDR3 is TGTGCCACAGGACTAGCGGGAGGGGTTATCACCGGGGAGCTGTTTTTT. Amino acids: CATGLAGGVITGELFF.

The gene calls are TRBV27 and TRBJ2-3; D unclear. V lost 0 bases, J lost 1 base, and 14 bases lay in between. Per germline, CDR1 MNHEY and CDR2 SMNVEV (reference sequence). The length of the CDR3 is 17 residues. In DNA, the CDR3 is TGTGCCAGCAGTTTATCCTCCAGCCCCCGGGGCACAGATACGCAGTATTTT. This gives the protein CASSLSSSPRGTDTQYF.

V is TRBV28 and J is TRBJ1-1; D might be TRBD1 (5 bases). Looked up from germline, CDR1 is MDHEN and CDR2 is SYDVKM. Trimming left V 5 bases short and J 1 base short, with 20 bases between. This CDR3 spans 17 amino acids. This CDR3 is CASSPLGRGDENTEAFF. The CDR3 DNA sequence: TGTGCCAGCAGTCCCCTGGGACGGGGGGATGAGAACACTGAAGCTTTCTTT. Full variable domain (outside the CDR3, taken from reference TRBV28 and TRBJ1-1): DVKVTQSSRYLVKRTGEKVFLECVQDMDHENMFWYRQDPGLGLRLIYFSYDVKMKEKGDIPEGYSVSREKKERFSLILESASTNQTSMYLCASSPLGRGDENTEAFFGQGTRLTVV.

The chain is built from TRBV18 and TRBJ2-7; 10 nucleotides agree with TRBD1. The CDR3 loop spans 15 amino acids. The V segment lost 5 bases and the J segment 2 bases; nucleotides outside the gene matches: 6. Germline V lookup: CDR1 KGHSH, CDR2 LQKENI. The CDR3 coding sequence is TGTGCCAGCTCATTGGGGACAGGGGTGACCTACGAGCAGTACGTC. It specifies CASSLGTGVTYEQYV.

This chain uses TRBV7-9 with TRBJ2-3, with TRBD2 matching 8 bases. Germline assignment: CDR1 SEHNR and CDR2 FQNEAQ (reference sequence). The CDR3 is made up of 15 amino acids. V was clipped by 8 bases and J by 3 bases; unmatched bases: 10. The CDR3 coding sequence is TGTGCCAGCTCCTATATAGCGGGGTTTACAGATACGCAGTATTTT. Amino acid sequence: CASSYIAGFTDTQYF.

The chain recombines TRBV5-1 with TRBJ2-7; possibly TRBD2 for D (5 bases). Looked up from germline, CDR1 is SGHRS and CDR2 is YFSETQ. The CDR3 is made up of 13 amino acids. V lost 0 bases to trimming and J lost 3 bases, with 7 bases between them. CDR3 sequence reads: CASSLGELYEQYF. The CDR3 nucleotides read TGCGCCAGCAGCTTGGGGGAGCTCTACGAGCAGTACTTC. The full variable domain, its missing parts supplied by reference TRBV5-1 and TRBJ2-7, is KAGVTQTPRYLIKTRGQQVTLSCSPISGHRSVSWYQQTPGQGLQFLFEYFSETQRNKGNFPGRFSGRQFSNSRSEMNVSTLELGDSALYLCASSLGELYEQYFGPGTRLTVT.

This clone was observed a single time. The chain has TRBV27 and TRBJ1-1; perhaps TRBD1 as D (5 bases). Trimming shortened V by 7 bases and J by 5 bases, and 20 bases separated the two germline ends. This CDR3 region has 15 residues. Germline V CDR1 and CDR2: MNHEY, SMNVEV (reference sequence). The DNA for the CDR3 is TGTGCCAGCACTCGGTCAGGGTCATGGGATACTGAAGCTTTCTTT. Its translation: CASTRSGSWDTEAFF.

The chain carries TRBV5-6 and TRBJ1-5; 10 bases fit TRBD1. Germline CDR1 is SGHDT and CDR2 is YYEEEE. J lost 5 bases, V lost 6 bases, and 5 bases had no gene match. The CDR3 is 14 amino acids. The CDR3 loop is CASTLGTGDQPQHF. As DNA, the CDR3 is TGTGCCAGCACCCTGGGGACAGGGGATCAGCCCCAGCATTTT. Full variable domain (missing parts from reference TRBV5-6 and TRBJ1-5): DAGVTQSPTHLIKTRGQQVTLRCSPKSGHDTVSWYQQALGQGPQFIFQYYEEEERQRGNFPDRFSGHQFPNYSSELNVNALLLGDSALYLCASTLGTGDQPQHFGDGTRLSIL.

The genes are TRBV18 and TRBJ2-7; 7 bases are a match to TRBD2. CDR3 length: 14 amino acids. Looked up from germline, CDR1 is KGHSH and CDR2 is LQKENI. The V and J ends lost 5 bases and 5 bases, in that order; junction bases with no gene match: 9. CDR3 sequence: CASSMGGTRNEQYF. In DNA, the CDR3 is TGTGCCAGCTCAATGGGAGGGACTCGCAACGAGCAGTACTTC.

The rearrangement joins TRBV9 to TRBJ2-6; no clear D. This CDR3 contains 14 residues. V gave up 2 bases and J gave up 0 bases, with 3 bases separating them. The germline CDR1 and CDR2 sequences are SGDLS and YYNGEE. The CDR3 loop reads CASSVSSGANVLTF. The CDR3 DNA follows: TGTGCCAGCAGCGTGAGCTCTGGGGCCAACGTCCTGACTTTC.

V usage is TRBV19 and J usage is TRBJ1-2; 9 bases are a match to TRBD1. The trim removed 5 bases at V and 6 bases at J, leaving 13 bases unmatched. This CDR3 has 16 amino acids. Per the germline V gene, CDR1 is LNHDA and CDR2 is SQIVND (reference sequence). DNA of the CDR3: TGTGCCAGTAGTCTCCTCGGGGACAGGGAGGGGAATGGCTACACCTTC. Its translation: CASSLLGDREGNGYTF.

This rearrangement joins TRBV19 to TRBJ1-3, with no clear D. V was pared by 6 bases and J by 5 bases, with 23 bases between. Per germline, CDR1 LNHDA and CDR2 SQIVND (reference sequence). This CDR3 region has 17 residues. The DNA of the CDR3 is TGTGCCAGTAGGGTGGTCGGCGCAGTCGCGACTAGAAACACCATATATTTT. It yields the protein CASRVVGAVATRNTIYF. Complete variable domain (other parts from reference TRBV19 and TRBJ1-3): DGGITQSPKYLFRKEGQNVTLSCEQNLNHDAMYWYRQDPGQGLRLIYYSQIVNDFQKGDIAEGYSVSREKKESFPLTVTSAQKNPTAFYLCASRVVGAVATRNTIYFGEGSWLTVV.

This clone is categorized as medium-sized. The chain has TRBV7-9 and TRBJ2-5; a weak D match, TRBD1 (5 bases). V was clipped by 5 bases and J by 2 bases, with 12 bases between them. Germline CDR1 is SEHNR and CDR2 is FQNEAQ (reference sequence). CDR3 size: 14 residues. The CDR3 bases are TGTGCCAGCAGCCGGACAATGGGACAAGAGACCCAGTACTTC. The encoded protein is CASSRTMGQETQYF.

The DNA of the CDR3 is TGTGCCAGCAGCTTAGACAGGGGTAGAGAGACCCAGTACTTC. It encodes CASSLDRGRETQYF. The rearrangement uses TRBV11-1 and TRBJ2-5, with TRBD1 identical over 7 bases. Germline CDR1 reads SGHAT; CDR2 reads FQDESV (reference sequence). Trimming removed 1 base from V and 4 bases from J; junction bases left unmatched: 3. The length of the CDR3 is 14 residues.

This sequence joins TRBV11-2 and TRBJ1-1; TRBD1 might be the D (6 bases). The V end lost 2 bases, the J end lost 6 bases, and 13 bases lay between the germline ends. The CDR3 consists of 14 residues. The germline CDR1 and CDR2 sequences are SGHAT and FQNNGV. The CDR3 loop reads CASSLQLGHSEAFF. The CDR3 coding sequence is TGTGCCAGCAGCTTACAATTGGGACATTCTGAAGCTTTCTTT.

J is TRBJ1-1 and V is TRBV5-1, with 7 positions matching TRBD1. The CDR3 covers 16 residues. Germline V gene data show CDR1 as SGHRS and CDR2 as YFSETQ. V lost 0 bases, J lost 11 bases, and 16 bases stayed unmatched. DNA for the CDR3: TGCGCCAGCAGCTTGGGGACAGGCGAAACTCCCTTGATCGCTTTCTTT. Translated: CASSLGTGETPLIAFF.